This T cell receptor beta chain was sequenced during a study of T cells in localized non-small cell lung cancer. The assay was immunoSEQ multiplex PCR, and TCRdb's table has in-frame clones only and misses some. Found here are 25,000 or so clones, 86% of them singletons; the top ten hold 13% to 15%. As for this clone: The antigen remains unidentified.

Findings and limits, study-wide: As only one tumor region underwent sequencing, heterogeneity remains possible. In the blood, greater T cell density corresponded to longer overall survival. Uninvolved adjacent lung showed peak T cell clonality, exceeding tumor. Adjacent lung was found to contain a median about 50 of the top 100 tumor clones.

The receptor was isolated from a female donor aged 60 or older with stage I lung adenocarcinoma. The sample was peripheral blood, taken before any cancer treatment.

The CDR3 spells CASSPRQGMMKTQYF. Written as DNA, the CDR3 is TGCGCCAGCAGCCCGCGACAGGGTATGATGAAGACCCAGTACTTC. The chain combines TRBV5-1 with TRBJ2-5; 7 bases agree with TRBD1. Looked up from germline, CDR1 is SGHRS and CDR2 is YFSETQ. The CDR3 totals 15 residues. Trimming removed 4 bases from V and 6 bases from J; junction bases left unmatched: 12.